A single sample is the source of the 25 T cell receptor beta chains below, sequenced in a study of shared clonotypes between healthy human individuals. Only in-frame clones appear in the TCRdb table, and some are missing; sequencing was by immunoSEQ multiplex PCR. This table has over 850,000 clones, 75% to 80% appearing once. Sequenced sample: memory CD4+ T cells from PBMCs. Subset indicated: CD45RA-negative fraction. The receptors originated from a man younger than 35 in good health. Some clones in this sample may be carry-over from other donors' samples.

This clone was seen a single time. The V gene is TRBV9, the J gene TRBJ2-7; D is perhaps TRBD2 (5 bases). Germline V gene data show CDR1 as SGDLS and CDR2 as YYNGEE. This CDR3 region has 13 residues. V shed 4 bases and J shed 6 bases, with 14 bases lying between them. CDR3 nucleotide sequence: TGTGCCAGCAGCTCCGACTCTCGGGGCGAGCAGTACTTC. This sequence encodes CASSSDSRGEQYF.

This clone has a single count. The V and J genes are TRBV6-1 and TRBJ2-7; a possible D gene is TRBD1 (5 bases). The CDR3 sequence is 13 residues long. Germline loops: CDR1 MNHNS, CDR2 SASEGT. Trimming pared 8 bases from V and 2 bases from J, leaving 13 bases between. The CDR3 loop is CASREGVAYEQYF. The CDR3 bases are TGTGCCAGCCGAGAAGGGGTGGCCTACGAGCAGTACTTC.

This clone appeared a single time. The V gene is TRBV19, the J gene TRBJ2-7; 10 bases align to TRBD2. The CDR3 length is 15 residues. Per the germline V gene, CDR1 is LNHDA and CDR2 is SQIVND (reference sequence). With 4 bases clipped from V and 1 base from J, the junction kept 4 bases outside the gene matches. The CDR3 nucleotides are TGTGCCAGTAGTAGGACTAGCGGTCTTTCCTACGAGCAGTACTTC. This codes for CASSRTSGLSYEQYF.

This clone was seen just once. Other DNA sequences in the same sample also yield this CDR3. The chain is built from TRBV14 and TRBJ2-5; 8 bases line up with TRBD1. CDR3 length: 16 residues. The germline V gene has CDR1 SGHDN and CDR2 FVKESK. Losses at the gene ends were 3 bases for V and 5 bases for J; bases not matched to a gene: 11. CDR3 nucleotides: TGTGCCAGCAGCCATCTCCCCGGGACAGGACAGGAGACCCAGTACTTC. Its protein product is CASSHLPGTGQETQYF. Full variable domain (missing parts from reference TRBV14 and TRBJ2-5): EAGVTQFPSHSVIEKGQTVTLRCDPISGHDNLYWYRRVMGKEIKFLLHFVKESKQDESGMPNNRFLAERTGGTYSTLKVQPAELEDSGVYFCASSHLPGTGQETQYFGPGTRLLVL.

This clone was seen a handful of times. Other DNA sequences within the sample encode an identical CDR3. The chain recombines TRBV29-1 with TRBJ2-3; D is ambiguous. There are 12 residues in the CDR3. Looked up from germline, CDR1 is SQVTM and CDR2 is ANQGSEA. The V and J ends lost 0 bases and 0 bases respectively, with 1 base between them. The CDR3 coding sequence is TGCAGCGTTGAAGATAGCACAGATACGCAGTATTTT. This translates into CSVEDSTDTQYF.

This chain links TRBV19 with TRBJ1-5, with 8 bases that match TRBD1. Germline values: CDR1 LNHDA, CDR2 SQIVND (reference sequence). Losses at the gene ends were 3 bases for V and 7 bases for J; bases not matched to a gene: 8. CDR3 length equals 15 residues. The CDR3 coding sequence is TGTGCCAGTAGTATTGTGACAGGGGCTAGACAGCCCCAGCATTTT. This sequence encodes CASSIVTGARQPQHF. Complete variable domain (other parts from reference TRBV19 and TRBJ1-5): DGGITQSPKYLFRKEGQNVTLSCEQNLNHDAMYWYRQDPGQGLRLIYYSQIVNDFQKGDIAEGYSVSREKKESFPLTVTSAQKNPTAFYLCASSIVTGARQPQHFGDGTRLSIL.

This chain links TRBV9 with TRBJ2-2; 7 nucleotides line up with TRBD2. Unmatched junction bases numbered 11, after V lost 4 bases and J lost 5 bases. Germline V gene data show CDR1 as SGDLS and CDR2 as YYNGEE. The CDR3 runs to 16 residues. The CDR3 sequence: CASSSGIFLGTGELFF. The CDR3 DNA reads as TGTGCCAGCAGCAGCGGGATCTTCCTGGGAACCGGGGAGCTGTTTTTT.

The chain links TRBV4-1 to TRBJ1-2, with 10 positions matching TRBD1. Germline V gives CDR1 MGHRA, CDR2 YSYEKL. The CDR3 contains 15 residues. Losses at the gene ends were 3 bases for V and 4 bases for J; bases not matched to a gene: 5. CDR3 sequence: CASSHPTGGAYGYTF. CDR3 bases: TGCGCCAGCAGCCACCCGACAGGGGGCGCCTATGGCTACACCTTC.

The CDR3 spells CASSYDPPDTQYF. Here the CDR3 DNA reads TGTGCCAGCAGCTACGACCCCCCAGATACGCAGTATTTT. The chain links TRBV7-2 to TRBJ2-3; no firm D call. The V end was cut by 4 bases, the J end by 4 bases, with 9 bases between. The CDR3 is 13 amino acids. Germline V gene lookup returns CDR1 SGHTA and CDR2 FQGNSA.

J is TRBJ2-5 and V is TRBV2; D call uncertain. Germline lookup yields CDR1 SNHLY and CDR2 FYNNEI. With 3 bases removed from V and 5 bases from J, the gap between germline ends came to 4 bases. The CDR3 is 11 residues long. The CDR3 DNA reads TGTGCCAGCAGTGACCCTGAGACCCAGTACTTC. Translation gives CASSDPETQYF.

The chain recombines TRBV5-1 with TRBJ2-5; 14 bases are shared with TRBD2. CDR1 is SGHRS and CDR2 is YFSETQ in the germline V gene. V shed 4 bases and J 4 bases; nucleotides not matched to a gene: 3. This CDR3 is 15 amino acids long. The CDR3 sequence: CASSQGLAGVETQYF. The CDR3 DNA sequence: TGCGCCAGCAGCCAGGGACTAGCGGGAGTAGAGACCCAGTACTTC.

The chain recombines TRBV6-6 with TRBJ2-7; 7 bases are a match to TRBD1. V was pared by 0 bases and J by 2 bases, with 1 base of the junction left unmatched. The CDR3 sequence is 14 residues long. Germline CDR1 and CDR2: MNHNY and SVGAGI (reference sequence). DNA of the CDR3: TGTGCCAGCAGTTACTCACAGGGGCCCTACGAGCAGTACTTC. As protein: CASSYSQGPYEQYF.

Only a few counts were recorded for this clone. The chain couples TRBV6-1 to TRBJ2-2; TRBD2 might be the D (6 bases). The CDR3 contains 19 residues. V was cut by 3 bases and J by 0 bases, with 20 bases left in between. Germline V CDR1 and CDR2: MNHNS, SASEGT. In DNA, the CDR3 is TGTGCCAGCAGTGACGGGGGACTTCGAAAGGGGTCGAACACCGGGGAGCTGTTTTTT. Its protein product is CASSDGGLRKGSNTGELFF.

This chain connects TRBV29-1 to TRBJ2-2, with TRBD1 matching over 9 bases. The V gene's germline CDR1 is SQVTM and CDR2 ANQGSEA. The V gene end was trimmed by 4 bases and the J gene end by 9 bases; junction bases not matched to a gene: 6. The CDR3 extends over 13 amino acids. CDR3 sequence reads: CSVARGQGRELFF. In DNA, the CDR3 is TGCAGCGTTGCCCGAGGACAGGGGAGGGAGCTGTTTTTT.

This clone was observed many times. The J gene is TRBJ1-2, the V gene TRBV1. TRBV1 is recorded as a pseudogene. The CDR3 contains 16 residues. The chain's CDR3 is CTSSQVPGHGTYGYTF. The CDR3 coding sequence is TGCACCAGCAGCCAAGTACCGGGTCACGGGACCTATGGCTACACCTTC.

The chain couples TRBV19 to TRBJ2-6; D perhaps matches TRBD1 (6 bases). V was trimmed by 9 bases and J by 0 bases, leaving 12 bases between them. The CDR3 is 15 amino acids. Germline CDR1 and CDR2: LNHDA and SQIVND (reference sequence). CDR3 sequence (DNA): TGTGCCAGCCTGGACAGTACCTCTGGGGCCAACGTCCTGACTTTC. Encoded protein: CASLDSTSGANVLTF.

The chain uses TRBV7-8 and TRBJ1-2; no reliable D call. The V end lost 6 bases, the J end lost 5 bases, and 19 bases lay between the germline ends. Germline V gene data show CDR1 as SGHVS and CDR2 as FQNEAQ. There are 15 residues in the CDR3. The CDR3 reads CASSLPTSTFYGYTF. DNA for the CDR3: TGTGCCAGCAGTCTCCCTACGAGCACCTTTTATGGCTACACCTTC.

V and J are TRBV7-3 and TRBJ2-2; 7 bases fit TRBD1. CDR3 length: 15 amino acids. Germline CDR1 reads SGHTA; CDR2 reads FQGTGA. J was trimmed by 4 bases and V by 2 bases; bases with no gene match: 4. The CDR3 loop reads CASSLDRDTTGELFF. The CDR3 DNA sequence: TGTGCCAGCAGCTTAGACAGGGACACCACCGGGGAGCTGTTTTTT. Full variable domain (rest looked up from reference TRBV7-3 and TRBJ2-2): GAGVSQTPSNKVTEKGKYVELRCDPISGHTALYWYRQSLGQGPEFLIYFQGTGAADDSGLPNDRFFAVRPEGSVSTLKIQRTERGDSAVYLCASSLDRDTTGELFFGEGSRLTVL.

The chain carries TRBV29-1 and TRBJ1-4, with 9 positions matching TRBD1. The CDR3 is made up of 12 amino acids. The germline V gene has CDR1 SQVTM and CDR2 ANQGSEA. After removal of 6 bases from V and 6 bases from J, the junction contained 2 bases not matched to a gene. CDR3 in amino acids: CSVRTGDEKLFF. The CDR3 bases are TGCAGCGTACGGACAGGGGATGAAAAACTGTTTTTT.

The chain has TRBV11-3 and TRBJ2-1; D call uncertain. The V gene lost 1 base and the J gene lost 0 bases, with 7 bases spanning the gap. Germline V CDR1 and CDR2: SGHNT, YENEEA. The CDR3 is 15 residues long. Written as DNA, the CDR3 is TGTGCCAGCAGCTTAGGACACAACTCCTACAATGAGCAGTTCTTC. This translates into CASSLGHNSYNEQFF.

The chain combines TRBV5-1 with TRBJ1-1; possibly TRBD1 for D (5 bases). This CDR3 spans 16 amino acids. The V and J ends lost 0 bases and 1 base respectively, with 13 bases between them. Germline V lookup: CDR1 SGHRS, CDR2 YFSETQ. The CDR3 sequence is CASSLVRGDRNTEAFF. CDR3 nucleotide sequence: TGCGCCAGCAGCTTGGTTCGAGGGGACCGGAACACTGAAGCTTTCTTT.

As to this clone: This sequence may be a read error, since a much larger clone differs from it by one base. The chain combines TRBV27 with TRBJ1-2, with unresolved D. Germline V gene data show CDR1 as MNHEY and CDR2 as SMNVEV (reference sequence). The CDR3 extends over 15 amino acids. CDR3 nucleotide sequence: TGTGCCAACAGTTTAAACGCACAGAGCACCTATGGCTACACCTTC. Its protein product is CANSLNAQSTYGYTF.

This chain joins TRBV5-6 and TRBJ2-3; D not certain. CDR3 size: 13 residues. CDR1 and CDR2 (germline): SGHDT, YYEEEE. Trimming shortened V by 0 bases and J by 3 bases, and 5 bases separated the two germline ends. This CDR3 is CASSLGQTDTQYF. The CDR3 DNA reads TGTGCCAGCAGCTTGGGCCAGACAGATACGCAGTATTTT.

The chain combines TRBV2 with TRBJ2-2, with 7 bases that match TRBD2. CDR1 SNHLY and CDR2 FYNNEI come from the germline V gene. The CDR3 has 15 residues. Losses at the gene ends were 6 bases for V and 1 base for J; bases not matched to a gene: 5. The CDR3 region is CASRETSRNTGELFF. DNA for the CDR3: TGTGCCAGCAGAGAGACTAGCCGGAACACCGGGGAGCTGTTTTTT.

V and J are TRBV11-2 and TRBJ1-1, with no clear D. The CDR3 consists of 14 residues. V was trimmed by 4 bases and J by 0 bases, leaving 9 bases between them. Germline-derived CDR1 and CDR2 are SGHAT and FQNNGV. DNA of the CDR3: TGTGCCAGCAGCTCCTTTGGGTTGAACACTGAAGCTTTCTTT. Its protein product is CASSSFGLNTEAFF. The variable domain in full, with the rest retrieved from reference TRBV11-2 and TRBJ1-1, is EAGVAQSPRYKIIEKRQSVAFWCNPISGHATLYWYQQILGQGPKLLIQFQNNGVVDDSQLPKDRFSAERLKGVDSTLKIQPAKLEDSAVYLCASSSFGLNTEAFFGQGTRLTVV.